The sequence of this TCR beta chain was determined in a study of blood T cell repertoires in COVID-19. V was shortened by 1 base and J by 2 bases, with 9 bases between the two germline ends. The CDR3 length is 14 residues. Germline-derived CDR1 and CDR2 are GTSNPN and SVGIG (reference sequence). TCRdb keeps only in-frame clones here, not all; method: immunoSEQ multiplex PCR. The data contain 130,000 to 150,000 clones, 80% to 90% of them singletons. Only one count was recorded for this clone. The receptor's source is a human donor with acute or convalescent COVID-19. The donor label of this sample is uncertain. The chain combines TRBV30 with TRBJ1-5, with unresolved D. The sample comprised peripheral blood. The DNA of the CDR3 is TGTGCCTGGAGTGACCAGGCTCGCAATCAGCCCCAGCATTTT. Protein sequence: CAWSDQARNQPQHF.